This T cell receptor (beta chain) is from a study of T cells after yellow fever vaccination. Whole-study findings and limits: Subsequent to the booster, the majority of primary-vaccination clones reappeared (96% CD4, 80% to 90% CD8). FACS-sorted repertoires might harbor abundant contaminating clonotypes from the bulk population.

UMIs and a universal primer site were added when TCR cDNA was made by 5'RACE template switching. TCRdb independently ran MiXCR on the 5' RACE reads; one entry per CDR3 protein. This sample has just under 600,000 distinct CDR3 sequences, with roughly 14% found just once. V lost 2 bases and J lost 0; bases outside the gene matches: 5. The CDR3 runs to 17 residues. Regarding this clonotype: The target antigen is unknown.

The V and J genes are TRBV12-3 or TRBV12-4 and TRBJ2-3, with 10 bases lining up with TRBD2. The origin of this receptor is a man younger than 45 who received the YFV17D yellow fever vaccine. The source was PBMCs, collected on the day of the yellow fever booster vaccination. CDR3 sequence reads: CASSLRGLAVSTDTQYF. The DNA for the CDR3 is TGTGCCAGCAGTTTAAGAGGACTAGCGGTCAGCACAGATACGCAGTATTTT.